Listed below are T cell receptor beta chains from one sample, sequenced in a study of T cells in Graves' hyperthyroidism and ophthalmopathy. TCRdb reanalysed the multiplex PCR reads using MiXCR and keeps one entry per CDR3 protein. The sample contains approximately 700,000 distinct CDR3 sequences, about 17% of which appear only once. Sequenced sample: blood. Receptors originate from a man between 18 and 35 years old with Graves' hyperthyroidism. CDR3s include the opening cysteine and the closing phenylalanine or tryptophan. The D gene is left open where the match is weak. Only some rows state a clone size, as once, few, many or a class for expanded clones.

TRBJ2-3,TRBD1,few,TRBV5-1,TGCGCCAGCAGCTTGCCCGAAGTGACAGGGGGCGCCGGAGATACGCAGTATTTT,CASSLPEVTGGAGDTQYF
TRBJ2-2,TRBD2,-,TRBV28,TGTGCCAGCAGTTCTCTGGGGACTAGCGGGAGGACCGGGGAGCTGTTTTTT,CASSSLGTSGRTGELFF
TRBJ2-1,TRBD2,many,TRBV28,TGTGCCAGCAGCTCCGACGGCGGGGGGAATGAGCAGTTCTTC,CASSSDGGGNEQFF
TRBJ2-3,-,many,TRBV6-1,TGTGCCAGCAGTGGGACTCGCGTTCACACAGATACGCAGTATTTT,CASSGTRVHTDTQYF
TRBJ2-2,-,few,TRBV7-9,TGTGCCAGCAGCCCGTGGAATGCAACCGGGGAGCTGTTTTTT,CASSPWNATGELFF
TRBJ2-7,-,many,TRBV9,TGTGCCAGCAGCGTAGGGGACGGGACCTACGAGCAGTACTTC,CASSVGDGTYEQYF
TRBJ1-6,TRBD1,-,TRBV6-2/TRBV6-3,TGTGCCAGCAGCCCTTCGGGACAGGGGGCAAAGTACTCCTATAATTCACCCCTCCACTTT,CASSPSGQGAKYSYNSPLHF
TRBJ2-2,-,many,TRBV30,TGTGCCTGGAGTTCCGGGGAGCTGTTTTTT,CAWSSGELFF
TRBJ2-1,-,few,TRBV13,TGTGCCAGCAGCCAACGTGGGGCTGCGGGATCAGACAATGAGCAGTTCTTC,CASSQRGAAGSDNEQFF
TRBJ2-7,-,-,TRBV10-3,TGTGCCATCAGTGAGTCGGGTAAAGGGGCGCCGAACTACGAGCAGTACTTC,CAISESGKGAPNYEQYF
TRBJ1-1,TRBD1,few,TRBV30,TGTGCCTCTTGGGACAGGAGGAAGGGTGACACTGAAGCTTTCTTT,CASWDRRKGDTEAFF
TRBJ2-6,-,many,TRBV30,TGTGCCTGGAGTCCTCTAGGAATCTCTGGGGCCAACGTCCTGACTTTC,CAWSPLGISGANVLTF
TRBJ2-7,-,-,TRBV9,TGTGCCAGCAGCGTGTCCCTAGGGACCTACGAGCAGTACTTC,CASSVSLGTYEQYF
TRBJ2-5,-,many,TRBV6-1,TGTGCCAGCAGTTCCGGGCCAGGTGGAGACCAGTACTTC,CASSSGPGGDQYF
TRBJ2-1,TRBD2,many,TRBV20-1,TGCAGTGCTGTAGCGGGAGGGCCCCACAATGAGCAGTTCTTC,CSAVAGGPHNEQFF
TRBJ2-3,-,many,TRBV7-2,TGTGCCAGCAGCTTAAGGCCCCCGAGACCGGATACGCAGTATTTT,CASSLRPPRPDTQYF
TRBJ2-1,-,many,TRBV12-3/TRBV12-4,TGTGCCAGCAGCCCCTCCCAGGGGGGAGTACACAATGAGCAGTTCTTC,CASSPSQGGVHNEQFF
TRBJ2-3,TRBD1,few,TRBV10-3,TGTGTCATCAGGGGACAGGGAACAGATACGCAGTATTTT,CVIRGQGTDTQYF
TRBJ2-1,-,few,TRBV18,TGTGCCAGCTCACCACGGGACGCCAACTCCTACAATGAGCAGTTCTTC,CASSPRDANSYNEQFF
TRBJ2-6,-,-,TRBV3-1,TGTGCCAGCAGCCTCGGCAGGTCTGGGGCCAACGTCCTGACTTTC,CASSLGRSGANVLTF
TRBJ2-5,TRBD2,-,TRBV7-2,TGTGCCAGCAGCTTAGGGACAGGAGGACTAGCGGACTACCAAGAGACCCAGTACTTC,CASSLGTGGLADYQETQYF
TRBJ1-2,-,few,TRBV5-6,TGTGCCAGCAGCTTGGTCGAAGTTCGGGTTAACTATGGCTACACCTTC,CASSLVEVRVNYGYTF
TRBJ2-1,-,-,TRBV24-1,TGTGCCACCAGTGATTATGGGTACAATGAGCAGTTCTTC,CATSDYGYNEQFF
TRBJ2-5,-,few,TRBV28,TGTGCCAGCAGCGATACTTTAAAGACCCAGTACTTC,CASSDTLKTQYF
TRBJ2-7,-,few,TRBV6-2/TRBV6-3,TGTGCCAGCGGCTTACGGGCCTCCTACGAGCAGTACTTC,CASGLRASYEQYF
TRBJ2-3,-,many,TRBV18,TGTGCCAGCTCCCCGCGGACCGCAGATACGCAGTATTTT,CASSPRTADTQYF
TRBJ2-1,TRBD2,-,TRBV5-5,TGTGCCAGCGGGATAGCGGGAGGCAATGAGCAGTTCTTC,CASGIAGGNEQFF
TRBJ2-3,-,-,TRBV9,TGTGCCAGCAGCTATCTAGCAGGAATAACAGATACGCAGTATTTT,CASSYLAGITDTQYF
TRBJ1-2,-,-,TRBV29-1,TGCAGCGTTGCCCCCCCTCGGGTCCACTATGGCTACACCTTC,CSVAPPRVHYGYTF
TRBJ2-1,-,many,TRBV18,TGTGCCAGCTCACCATCCAACAATGAGCAGTTCTTC,CASSPSNNEQFF
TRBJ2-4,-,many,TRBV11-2,TGTGCCAGCAGCTCCGGGGGGCGCAAAAACATTCAGTACTTC,CASSSGGRKNIQYF
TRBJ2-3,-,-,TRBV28,TGTGCCAGCAGTCCCCCACCTGGTCCAGATACGCAGTATTTT,CASSPPPGPDTQYF
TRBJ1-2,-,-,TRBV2,TGTGCCAGCAGGAAAGGGTCGTATGGCTACACCTTC,CASRKGSYGYTF
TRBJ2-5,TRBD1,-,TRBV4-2,TGTGCCAGCAGCAGCAAGACAGGGGGCTTCGAGGAGACCCAGTACTTC,CASSSKTGGFEETQYF
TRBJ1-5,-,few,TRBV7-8,TGTGCCAGCAGCTTAGCGCCAGGACCCACTCAGCCCCAGCATTTT,CASSLAPGPTQPQHF
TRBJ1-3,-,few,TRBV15,TGTGCCACCACGGAGGGGGGCCAGGACACCATATATTTT,CATTEGGQDTIYF
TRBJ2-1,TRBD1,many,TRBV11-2,TGTGCCAGCAGCCAAATGGACAGGGGGTCCTACAATGAGCAGTTCTTC,CASSQMDRGSYNEQFF
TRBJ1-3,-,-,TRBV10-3,TGTGCCATCAGTGAGTCGTGGGCCTCGGACACCATATATTTT,CAISESWASDTIYF
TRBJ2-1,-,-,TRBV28,TGTGCCAGCAAGCAAGACTATGAGCAGTTCTTC,CASKQDYEQFF
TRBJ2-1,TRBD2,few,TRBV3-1,TGTGCCAGCAGCCAAGTGAGGTCTAGCGGGGGTGAGCAGTTCTTC,CASSQVRSSGGEQFF
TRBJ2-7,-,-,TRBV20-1,TGCAGCGCTAGTAACAGTCCCTACGAGCAGTACTTC,CSASNSPYEQYF
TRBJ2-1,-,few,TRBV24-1,TGTGCCACCAGTGATTTTTTCGGATACAATGAGCAGTTCTTC,CATSDFFGYNEQFF
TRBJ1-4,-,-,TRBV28,TGTGCCAGCAGTTTATTTCGGGGGAGGGGGGCTAATGAAAAACTGTTTTTT,CASSLFRGRGANEKLFF
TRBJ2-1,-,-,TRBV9,TGTGCCAGCAGCCAAGACTCGAGCTCCTACAATGAGCAGTTCTTC,CASSQDSSSYNEQFF
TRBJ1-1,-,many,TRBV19,TGTGCCAGTAGCGAAAATGACAGCCCGGGGACTGAAGCTTTCTTT,CASSENDSPGTEAFF
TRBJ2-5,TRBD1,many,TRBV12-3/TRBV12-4,TGTGCCAGCAGCAACAGGGGCGGGCAAGAGACCCAGTACTTC,CASSNRGGQETQYF
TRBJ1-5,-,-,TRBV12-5,TGTGCTAGTGGTCAGGGTTCCCTTGGCAATCAGCCCCAGCATTTT,CASGQGSLGNQPQHF
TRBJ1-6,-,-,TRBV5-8,TGTGCCAGCAGCTTGGTGGACAACCGACGGGGTAATTCACCCCTCCACTTT,CASSLVDNRRGNSPLHF
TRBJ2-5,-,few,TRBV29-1,TGCAGCGCCAGAGGGGGAGTGGAGACCCAGTACTTC,CSARGGVETQYF
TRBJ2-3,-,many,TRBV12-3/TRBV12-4,TGTGCCAGCAGTTCGAGGACAAGTGAAGATACGCAGTATTTT,CASSSRTSEDTQYF